A selection of T cell receptor beta chains follows, all from one sample in a study of blood T cells in healthy people across ages. TCRdb re-derived calls from the 5' RACE reads in MiXCR, one entry per CDR3 protein. The repertoire holds 590,000 or so distinct CDR3 sequences, with 25% to 35% as singletons. Sequenced: blood. Receptors originate from a woman aged 80 or older in good health. Both conserved end residues are part of each CDR3. A D gene is named only where the DNA matches it firmly. Clone size is stated in some rows and not others, as once, few, many or a class when expanded.

j_call cdr3_length clone_size d_call v_call cdr3_nt cdr3_aa
TRBJ2-5 14 many NA TRBV6-5 TGTGCCAGCACCATTGGAGGGGGCCCTGAGACCCAGTACTTC CASTIGGGPETQYF
TRBJ2-7 13 many NA TRBV15 TGTGCCACCAGCAGACCCAGGGGTGGCGAGCAGTACTTC CATSRPRGGEQYF
TRBJ1-2 13 NA NA TRBV5-1 TGCGCCAGCAGCTCTGGACCGGGCTATGGCTACACCTTC CASSSGPGYGYTF
TRBJ2-3 14 once TRBD2 TRBV10-3 TGTGCCATCAGTAGCGGGGCGAGGACAGATACGCAGTATTTT CAISSGARTDTQYF
TRBJ1-1 14 few NA TRBV9 TGTGCCAGCAGCGTAGATGGAATGAGGGCTGAAGCTTTCTTT CASSVDGMRAEAFF
TRBJ2-7 15 many NA TRBV20-1 TGCAGTGCTAGGGGCCACTTGATTGGGCTCTACGAGCAGTACTTC CSARGHLIGLYEQYF
TRBJ1-5 13 few NA TRBV12-3/TRBV12-4 TGTGCCAGCAGTCAGGGAGAGGAACAGCCCCAGCATTTT CASSQGEEQPQHF
TRBJ2-6 15 NA NA TRBV12-3/TRBV12-4 TGTGCCAGCAGTTCAGGTTTCCCTGGGGCCAACGTCCTGACTTTC CASSSGFPGANVLTF
TRBJ2-7 16 few TRBD1 TRBV18 TGTGCCAGCTCACCGCCGGGACAGGGAGTCGGAAATGAGCAGTACTTC CASSPPGQGVGNEQYF
TRBJ2-3 16 many NA TRBV6-6 TGTGCCAGCAGTCAAAGGACTGCAGCTAGCACAGATACGCAGTATTTT CASSQRTAASTDTQYF
TRBJ2-6 17 many TRBD1 TRBV7-8 TGTGCCAGCAGCTTAAGGCAGGGGGCCACTGGGGCCAACGTCCTGACTTTC CASSLRQGATGANVLTF
TRBJ1-2 13 many NA TRBV25-1 TGTGCCAGCAGTGAAGGGGGCGGCTATGGCTACACCTTC CASSEGGGYGYTF
TRBJ1-1 15 few NA TRBV6-5 TGTGCCAGCAGTTACTCGTCCCAGGGGCAGGCTGAAGCTTTCTTT CASSYSSQGQAEAFF
TRBJ2-5 16 many TRBD1 TRBV12-3/TRBV12-4 TGTGCCAGCAGTGAGACCGGGACAGGCCGCCAAGAGACCCAGTACTTC CASSETGTGRQETQYF
TRBJ1-2 11 many TRBD1 TRBV20-1 TGCGGGGGACAGATGAACTATGGCTACACCTTC CGGQMNYGYTF
TRBJ1-2 16 NA TRBD1 TRBV29-1 TGCAGCGTTGAAGCGGGACAGCGCAGCGCTAACTATGGCTACACCTTC CSVEAGQRSANYGYTF
TRBJ1-6 13 NA NA TRBV20-1 TGCAGTGCAAGGGAGGGTGGGGTTTCACCCCTCCACTTT CSAREGGVSPLHF
TRBJ2-7 14 few TRBD1 TRBV7-9 TGTGCCAGCAGCTTAGCCGGGACAGGGGGTGAGCAGTACTTC CASSLAGTGGEQYF
TRBJ2-7 14 many TRBD1 TRBV27 TGTGCCAGCAGTCCGCCGGGACAGGCCTACGAGCAGTACTTC CASSPPGQAYEQYF
TRBJ2-3 14 many NA TRBV5-1 TGCGCCAGCAGCTTGGCCGGAATCACAGATACGCAGTATTTT CASSLAGITDTQYF
TRBJ2-7 13 many NA TRBV20-1 TGCAGTGCTAGCGGGACTTATACCTACGAGCAGTACTTC CSASGTYTYEQYF
TRBJ2-3 15 NA TRBD2 TRBV7-2 TGTGCCAGCAGCTACGGACTAGGAAGCACAGATACGCAGTATTTT CASSYGLGSTDTQYF
TRBJ2-5 16 many NA TRBV27 TGTGCCAGCAGTTTATCGATAGCTTATCCAGGAGAGACCCAGTACTTC CASSLSIAYPGETQYF
TRBJ1-2 13 many TRBD1 TRBV25-1 TGTGCCAGCAGCATAGGGACAGTTAATGGCTACACCTTC CASSIGTVNGYTF
TRBJ1-2 12 many TRBD1 TRBV20-1 TGCAGTGCCCCCCAGGGGGTAAATGGCTACACCTTC CSAPQGVNGYTF
TRBJ2-5 16 many TRBD2 TRBV27 TGTGCCAGCAGTTTGACGGGTTCCAGGGAGGGAGAGACCCAGTACTTC CASSLTGSREGETQYF
TRBJ2-1 11 many NA TRBV6-1 TGTGCCACCCAAGCCTACAATGAGCAGTTCTTC CATQAYNEQFF
TRBJ1-2 15 NA NA TRBV28 NA CASSSSATGLYGYTF
TRBJ1-2 12 many NA TRBV6-2/TRBV6-3 TGTGCCAGCAGAGGAACACGAGCCGGCTACACCTTC CASRGTRAGYTF
TRBJ2-7 15 many TRBD1 TRBV6-2/TRBV6-3 TGTGCCAGCAGCATTGGACAGGGCGTATACTACGAGCAGTACTTC CASSIGQGVYYEQYF
TRBJ1-1 13 many NA TRBV6-2/TRBV6-3 TGTGCCAGCAGAACAGGGAGGGGCACTGAAGCTTTCTTT CASRTGRGTEAFF
TRBJ1-2 15 few NA TRBV27 TGTGCCAGCAGTTTAAGAGGAGGGTCGGACTATGGCTACACCTTC CASSLRGGSDYGYTF
TRBJ1-2 16 NA TRBD1 TRBV27 TGTGCCAGCAGTTCCAGCGCCCCGGGACAGAACTATGGCTACACCTTC CASSSSAPGQNYGYTF
TRBJ2-3 14 many NA TRBV29-1 TGCAGCGTCAACACGGGACGGATCACAGATACGCAGTATTTT CSVNTGRITDTQYF
TRBJ1-5 15 many NA TRBV20-1 TGCAGTGCTAGAGGACAGGAGTTTAGCAATCAGCCCCAGCATTTT CSARGQEFSNQPQHF
TRBJ2-7 15 many TRBD2 TRBV9 TGTGCCAGCAGCCGTTCGCGGGAGGTCCTTGACGAGCAGTACTTC CASSRSREVLDEQYF
TRBJ1-2 13 NA NA TRBV6-1 TGTGCCAGCAGTCCTGGACAGATTGATGGCTACACCTTC CASSPGQIDGYTF
TRBJ2-5 14 many TRBD2 TRBV6-1 TGTGCCAGCAGCCCGGGACTAGCATTCGAGACCCAGTACTTC CASSPGLAFETQYF
TRBJ2-5 14 NA NA TRBV5-1 TGCGCCAGCAGCTTGGCCGGCTCTACGCTGGGGTACTTCTTC CASSLAGSTLGYFF
TRBJ2-1 15 NA TRBD2 TRBV4-3 TGCGCCAGCAGCCATTCCGGGACTAGCGGCAATGAGCAGTTCTTC CASSHSGTSGNEQFF
TRBJ2-5 14 once NA TRBV7-8 TGTGCCAGCAGCTTAGATACGCCGGGAGAGACCCAGTACTTC CASSLDTPGETQYF